These T cell receptor beta chains were read from a single sample in a study of response to subunit inactivated influenza vaccine. Each CDR3 protein is one row after TCRdb ran MiXCR on the RT-PCR reads. The sample lists about 800,000 distinct CDR3 sequences, about 20% occurring once. The specimen was PBMCs from blood, collected roughly 5 days after vaccination. The receptors originated from a man in his fifties who received an inactivated influenza vaccine. Each CDR3 is given with its conserved first and last residue. The order of the fields is D gene, V gene, clone size, CDR3 protein. A D gene is named only where the DNA matches it firmly. Clone sizes are given selectively: once, few, many, or a class where the clone is expanded.

TRBD2 | TRBV20-1 | . | CSDEKTSGRAGELFF
TRBD2 | TRBV6-2/TRBV6-3 | . | CASRRRDYAIYEQYF
TRBD2 | TRBV4-2 | once | CASSQDRRGGRDTQYF
TRBD1 | TRBV28 | . | CASRNTGGSYEQYF
TRBD2 | TRBV20-1 | many | CSASGTSGREETQYF
. | TRBV6-5 | few | CASSYSGTYTDTQYF
. | TRBV27 | . | CASSFGFLNNSPLHF
. | TRBV13 | . | CASSLDKGQQFF
TRBD2 | TRBV5-1 | . | CASSPFLAGETDTQYF
. | TRBV7-8 | many | CASSLARGRETQYF
TRBD2 | TRBV6-1 | . | CASTPGGISYEQYF
. | TRBV20-1 | few | CSASSTAKNIQYF
TRBD1 | TRBV29-1 | . | CSVGQASRSYNEQFF
. | TRBV14 | . | CASSQVRGTDTQYF
. | TRBV7-9 | many | CASSPRGFGELFF
. | TRBV20-1 | many | CSARDSRLTTQETQYF
. | TRBV5-1 | few | CASSLVTGPGETQYF
TRBD2 | TRBV7-2 | many | CASSLGGGRTYEQYF
TRBD2 | TRBV29-1 | . | CSVGEGGSRYEQYF
TRBD2 | TRBV5-5 | . | CASSLGSGGAYANEQFF
TRBD2 | TRBV15 | . | CATSNLAGHYYEQYF
TRBD1 | TRBV28 | . | CASSSGQGGLYGYTF
. | TRBV7-2 | . | CASSITGSYNQPQHF
TRBD1 | TRBV14 | few | CASSQVGRGPGANVLTF
. | TRBV6-6 | few | CASGDTEAFF
. | TRBV7-3 | . | CASSFSWGNQETQYF
. | TRBV6-1 | . | CASSVTGFSDTQYF
TRBD2 | TRBV7-9 | many | CASSSGTSNEQFF
TRBD2 | TRBV11-2 | few | CASSLRTSGGLETQYF
. | TRBV6-2/TRBV6-3 | . | CASSSPLSATYEQYF
. | TRBV5-1 | . | CASSLTGKDTEAFF
TRBD2 | TRBV6-1 | . | CASSPGGAVNEQFF
. | TRBV20-1 | few | CSARDPRTEPINSPLHF